These T cell receptor beta chains were read from a single sample in a study of spatial heterogeneity in lung cancer. One entry per CDR3 protein, called by TCRdb with MiXCR from the 5' RACE reads. Of roughly 30,000 distinct CDR3 sequences in the sample, 8.5% to 12% were seen once. The sequenced sample was PBMCs, obtained at follow-up. The receptors stem from a female donor with early-stage non-small cell lung cancer. The CDR3 runs from the conserved cysteine through the conserved F or W. Fields, in order: clone size, D gene, J gene, V gene, CDR3 DNA, CDR3 protein. A D gene is named only where the DNA matches it firmly. For some rows the clone size is stated as once, few or many, or as a class when expanded; others skip it.

>.|.|TRBJ1-6|TRBV15
TGTGCCACCAGCAGAGACCCGGACAGTAAAAGTACCCTCCACTTT
CATSRDPDSKSTLHF
>.|.|TRBJ2-4|TRBV12-3/TRBV12-4
TGTGCCAGCAGTTTCGGCGGAGCCAAAAACATTCAGTACTTC
CASSFGGAKNIQYF
>many|TRBD1|TRBJ2-1|TRBV11-2
TGTGCCAGCAGTTCCACAGGGGCCCTGACGAATGAGCAGTTCTTC
CASSSTGALTNEQFF
>few|.|TRBJ2-7|TRBV19
TGTGCCAGTAGTCCACCAGACCCGACTAACGAGCAGTACTTC
CASSPPDPTNEQYF
>many|.|TRBJ1-1|TRBV5-1
TGCGCCAGCAGCCAAGCGCGCTACGGGGGCGCGAACACTGAAGCTTTCTTT
CASSQARYGGANTEAFF
>few|.|TRBJ2-4|TRBV6-1
TGTGCCAGCAGTGACCAGGGGGGAGACATTCAGTACTTC
CASSDQGGDIQYF
>.|TRBD2|TRBJ2-1|TRBV29-1
TGCAGCGTTGAATCTAGCGGGGGGGCGGATGAGCAGTTCTTC
CSVESSGGADEQFF
>many|TRBD1|TRBJ2-3|TRBV7-2
TGTGCCAGCAGCCCACCGGACAGGACAAAGAAGTATTTT
CASSPPDRTKKYF
>many|.|TRBJ2-3|TRBV5-4
TGTGCCAGCAGTCCGGACCCCAGCGCAGATACGCAGTATTTT
CASSPDPSADTQYF
>many|.|TRBJ2-2|TRBV27
TGTGCCAGCAGCCCGGGACGGTCGAACACCGGGGAGCTGTTTTTT
CASSPGRSNTGELFF
>.|.|TRBJ2-7|TRBV25-1
TGTGCCAGCAGTGCCCACTCCTACGAGCAGTACTTC
CASSAHSYEQYF
>many|.|TRBJ2-1|TRBV5-4
TGTGCCAGCAGCCGGGACTCCACCTACAATGAGCAGTTCTTC
CASSRDSTYNEQFF
>many|TRBD1|TRBJ1-1|TRBV10-3
TGTGCCGCCCAGGGGGGAAACACTGAAGCTTTCTTT
CAAQGGNTEAFF
>.|.|TRBJ2-5|TRBV20-1
TGCAGTGCCACCGGGACTCAAGAGACCCAGTACTTC
CSATGTQETQYF
>many|.|TRBJ2-1|TRBV12-3/TRBV12-4
TGTGCCAGCACCTTAGACGGGAACAATGAGCAGTTCTTC
CASTLDGNNEQFF
>many|.|TRBJ2-3|TRBV19
TGTGCCAGTACGACGGGGGGCCTCACAGATACGCAGTATTTT
CASTTGGLTDTQYF
>many|TRBD2|TRBJ2-5|TRBV11-2
TGTGCCAGCAGCTTAGTGCGGGGGAAAGAGACCCAGTACTTC
CASSLVRGKETQYF
>many|.|TRBJ2-7|TRBV12-3/TRBV12-4
TGTGCCAGCAGTTTAGGAGCCAGGTATGACTACGAGCAGTACTTC
CASSLGARYDYEQYF
>.|.|TRBJ2-4|TRBV20-1
TGCAGTGCTATGGTAGCCAAAAACATTCAGAACTTC
CSAMVAKNIQNF
>.|.|TRBJ2-7|TRBV2
TGTGCCAGCAGTGCTTTGCCTAGTTACGAGCAGTACTTC
CASSALPSYEQYF
>once|TRBD2|TRBJ2-2|TRBV11-2
TGTGCCAGCAGCATCATAGCGGGGGAGAACACCGGGGAGCTGTTTTTT
CASSIIAGENTGELFF
>many|TRBD1|TRBJ2-3|TRBV29-1
TGCAGCGTTGATCCCCCGGACAGGGGCACAGATACGCAGTATTTT
CSVDPPDRGTDTQYF
>many|.|TRBJ1-2|TRBV4-3
TGCGCCAGCAGCCAAGGGGTCAGAATAGTTGGCGGCTATGGCTACACCTTC
CASSQGVRIVGGYGYTF
>.|.|TRBJ2-1|TRBV7-2
TGTGCCAGCAGCTTAGAACTAGCCTACAATGAGCAGTTCTTC
CASSLELAYNEQFF
>.|.|TRBJ2-2|TRBV3-1
TGTGCCAGCAGCTCTACCGGGACCACGGCCGGGGAGCTGTTTTTT
CASSSTGTTAGELFF
>few|.|TRBJ2-7|TRBV10-3
TGTGCCATCAGTGATCTGTCCGGACCTTCGCGCGAGCAGTACTTC
CAISDLSGPSREQYF
>many|.|TRBJ2-2|TRBV5-4
TGTGCCAGCAGCCCGGTGGGAGACACCGGGGAGCTGTTTTTT
CASSPVGDTGELFF
>many|.|TRBJ2-3|TRBV7-2
TGTGCCAGCAGCAACCCCCCGGCAGATACGCAGTATTTT
CASSNPPADTQYF
>many|TRBD1|TRBJ2-7|TRBV27
TGTGCCAGCAGTGGCAACAGGGGGCCCTTTTACGAGCAGTACTTC
CASSGNRGPFYEQYF
>many|.|TRBJ1-5|TRBV20-1
TGCAGTGCTACGAGGGTTAACAATCAGCCCCAGCATTTT
CSATRVNNQPQHF
>few|.|TRBJ1-2|TRBV19
TGTGCCAGTACCACAAGTGGGGGACGGCGCGGCTACACCTTC
CASTTSGGRRGYTF
>few|TRBD1|TRBJ2-7|TRBV30
TGTGCCTGGCGGACAGGGGCCGAGCAGTACTTC
CAWRTGAEQYF
>.|.|TRBJ1-6|TRBV27
TGTGCCAGCAGTTTCGTCGGGTATAATTCACCCCTCCACTTT
CASSFVGYNSPLHF
>many|.|TRBJ1-5|TRBV9
TGTGCCAGCAGCGTTGAGGGAGGCAATCAGCCCCAGCATTTT
CASSVEGGNQPQHF
>.|.|TRBJ2-2|TRBV11-2
TGTGCCAGCAGCTTGTGGAGAGCCAAGAACACCGGGGAGCTGTTTTTT
CASSLWRAKNTGELFF
>.|TRBD1|TRBJ2-5|TRBV5-1
TGCGCCAGCAGCTCGACCACAGGGGTAGAGACCCAGTACTTC
CASSSTTGVETQYF
>many|.|TRBJ1-1|TRBV7-8
TGTGCCAGCAGCATTAAGGGGGACACTGAAGCTTTCTTT
CASSIKGDTEAFF
>.|TRBD1|TRBJ2-7|TRBV27
TGTGCCAGCAGGCTCGGGACAGGGGACACCTACGAGCAGTACTTC
CASRLGTGDTYEQYF